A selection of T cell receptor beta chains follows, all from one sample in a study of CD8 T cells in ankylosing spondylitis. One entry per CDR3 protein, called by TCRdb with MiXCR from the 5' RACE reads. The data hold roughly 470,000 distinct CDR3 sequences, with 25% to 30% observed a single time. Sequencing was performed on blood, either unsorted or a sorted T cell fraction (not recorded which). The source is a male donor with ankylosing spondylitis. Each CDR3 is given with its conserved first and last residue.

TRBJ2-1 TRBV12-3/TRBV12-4 CASSQGLAGVDEQFF
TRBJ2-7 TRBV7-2 CASSPLGVASYEQYF
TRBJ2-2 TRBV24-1 CATSDWDGSMNTGELFF
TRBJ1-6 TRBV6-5 CASSLTEYNSPLHF
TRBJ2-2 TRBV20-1 CSVPPAGANGELFF
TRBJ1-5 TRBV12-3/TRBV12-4 CASSFMGLGQPQHF
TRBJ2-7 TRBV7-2 CASSGAGGVAYEQYF
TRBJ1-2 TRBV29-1 CSGGTGLDYGYTF
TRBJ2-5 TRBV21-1 CASSKPGQGCIKTQYF
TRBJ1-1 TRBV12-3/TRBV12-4 CASSLEGTGLGEAFF
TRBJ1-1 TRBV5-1 CASSKRQNTEAFF
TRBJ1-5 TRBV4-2 CASSQGTYEPQHF
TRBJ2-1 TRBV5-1 CASRPTSGPSYNEQFF
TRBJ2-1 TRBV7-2 CASSPEQGIYNEQFF
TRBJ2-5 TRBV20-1 CSARDPRRETQYF
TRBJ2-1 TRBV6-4 CASSAGGSALDEQFF
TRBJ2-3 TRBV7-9 CASSKRQGKNTDTQYF
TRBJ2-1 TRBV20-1 CSAFLSRDNEQFF
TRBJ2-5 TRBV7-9 CASSRWRETQYF
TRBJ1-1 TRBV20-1 CSAHWDKNTEAFF
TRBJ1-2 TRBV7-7 CASSKPGTEGGYTF
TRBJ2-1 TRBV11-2 CASSFWTGDIISYNEQFF
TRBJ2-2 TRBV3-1 CASSPLQGYTGELFF
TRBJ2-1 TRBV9 CASSSLAGADEQFF
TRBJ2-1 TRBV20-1 CSARGTSGTTGRGEFF
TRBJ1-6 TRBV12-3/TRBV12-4 CASSPTGWDNSPLHF
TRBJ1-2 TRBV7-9 CASREEGDGYTF
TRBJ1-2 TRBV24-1 CATSDSGRFYGYTF
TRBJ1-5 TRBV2 CASRADPAGNQPQHF
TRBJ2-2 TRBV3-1 CASSPILAGHPTGELFF
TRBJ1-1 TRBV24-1 CATRAPTETTEAFF
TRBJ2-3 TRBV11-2 CASSSTGLAATDTQYF
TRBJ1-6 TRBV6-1 CASLTRDGSPLHF
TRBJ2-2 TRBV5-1 CASSRGLAGDVAGELFF
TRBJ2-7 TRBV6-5 CASSFSGTASYEQYF